Listed below are T cell receptor beta chains from one sample, sequenced in a study of cytomegalovirus exposure and HLA in healthy donors. Sequencing was performed with immunoSEQ multiplex PCR; in TCRdb, only in-frame clones are kept and a portion is missing. This sample has around 150,000 clones; about three quarters occur once, and the top ten carry approximately 4.2%. Input material: PBMCs. Receptors originate from a man aged 45-65 years in good health and CMV-seropositive. CDR3s include the opening cysteine and the closing phenylalanine or tryptophan. D genes are given only for firm matches. Clone size appears in some rows only: once, few, many, or a class for an expanded clone.

>TRBJ2-2|NA|NA|TRBV7-9
TGTTCCAGCAGCTCGCCGAAACTGAACACCGGGGAGCTGTTTTTT
CSSSSPKLNTGELFF
>TRBJ2-2|NA|TRBD2|TRBV29-1
TGCAGCGTTAGGCGGGGGTACACCGGGGAGCTGTTTTTT
CSVRRGYTGELFF
>TRBJ1-1|NA|NA|TRBV11-3
TGTGCCAGCAGCTACTCCAGGGGCACTGAAGCTTTCTTT
CASSYSRGTEAFF
>TRBJ1-1|NA|TRBD1|TRBV19
TGTGCCAGTAGTTCCCTGAGGGGGCATACTGAAGCTTTCTTT
CASSSLRGHTEAFF
>TRBJ2-4|NA|NA|TRBV2
TGTGCCATTCGACAGGAACTAGCCAAAAACATTCAGTACTTC
CAIRQELAKNIQYF
>TRBJ2-7|NA|TRBD2|TRBV7-2
TGTGCCAGCCGTTTCGGGGGGGGCGGCTCCTACGAGCAGTACTTC
CASRFGGGGSYEQYF
>TRBJ1-4|NA|NA|TRBV6-1
TGTGCCAGCAGCTTGTCGGGGTCTTCTAATGAAAAACTGTTTTTT
CASSLSGSSNEKLFF
>TRBJ1-1|once|TRBD1|TRBV18
TGTGCCAGCAGTCGACAGGGGGGGACTACGCTTACTGAAGCTTTCTTT
CASSRQGGTTLTEAFF
>TRBJ2-5|NA|NA|TRBV2
TGTGCCAGCAGTGTTAGCAGGGTGGGAGAGACCCAGTACTTC
CASSVSRVGETQYF
>TRBJ1-1|NA|NA|TRBV19
TGTGCCAGTAGAGACCCCGGAGAGGCCCCCGACACTGAAGCTTTCTTT
CASRDPGEAPDTEAFF
>TRBJ2-6|NA|NA|TRBV10-3
TGTGCCAGCCGACCGGGGGAAGGAGCCAACGTCCTGACTTTC
CASRPGEGANVLTF
>TRBJ1-2|NA|TRBD1|TRBV4-1
TGCGCCAGCAGCCCTATTCCGGGACAGGGGGATGTAACCTTC
CASSPIPGQGDVTF
>TRBJ1-2|NA|NA|TRBV7-9
TGTGCCAGCAGCTTAGAGACAGCAAGAAACTATGGCTACACCTTC
CASSLETARNYGYTF
>TRBJ1-1|NA|NA|TRBV6-1
TGTGCCAGCAGTGAAACAGAGAACACTGAAGCTTTCTTT
CASSETENTEAFF
>TRBJ2-1|NA|TRBD2|TRBV7-3
TGTGCCAGCAGCTTAAATAGTCGACTGGTAGCGGGAGGCGAGCAGTTCTTC
CASSLNSRLVAGGEQFF
>TRBJ1-3|NA|NA|TRBV29-1
TGCAGCGGCGAGTTAGGAAACACCATATATTTT
CSGELGNTIYF
>TRBJ1-6|once|NA|TRBV2
TGTGCCAGCAGTGTCGATGCGAGATCACCCCTCCACTTT
CASSVDARSPLHF
>TRBJ2-3|NA|TRBD2|TRBV2
TGTGCCAGCAGTGAGAAACTAGCGGGGGTTACAGATACGCAGTATTTT
CASSEKLAGVTDTQYF
>TRBJ1-1|NA|NA|TRBV25-1
TGTGCCAGCAGTGACCCTTTCCGAGGTAGCGAAGCTTTCTTT
CASSDPFRGSEAFF
>TRBJ2-7|NA|TRBD2|TRBV5-4
TGTGCCAGCAGCTTTGGAGTCCAGCGGGACTACGAGCAGTACTTC
CASSFGVQRDYEQYF
>TRBJ2-1|NA|TRBD2|TRBV28
TGTGCCAGCAGTTTATTAGCGGGAGTAGGGAATGAGCAGTTCTTC
CASSLLAGVGNEQFF
>TRBJ2-4|few|NA|TRBV4-3
TGCGCCAGCAGCCAAGAGGCCAGGGGTATTAAAAACATTCAGTACTTC
CASSQEARGIKNIQYF
>TRBJ1-5|NA|NA|TRBV4-1
TGCGCCAGCAGTCCTAACCAGGGGAGACAGATCAATCAGCCCCAGCATTTT
CASSPNQGRQINQPQHF
>TRBJ2-7|NA|TRBD1|TRBV6-5
TGTGCCAGCAGGCCTGGACAGGGCTCCTACGAGCAGTACTTC
CASRPGQGSYEQYF
>TRBJ2-1|once|TRBD1|TRBV5-1
TGCGCCAGCAGCTCAACCAGGGGGCCCTACAATGAGCAGTTCTTC
CASSSTRGPYNEQFF
>TRBJ2-1|NA|NA|TRBV5-6
TGTGCCAGCAGAGCGAAGGGTCAGGGCCCCGGGAATGAGCAGTTCTTC
CASRAKGQGPGNEQFF
>TRBJ2-5|few|TRBD1|TRBV4-1
TGCGCCAGCAGCCAACAGGACAGGGGAACCCAAGAGACCCAGTACTTC
CASSQQDRGTQETQYF
>TRBJ1-2|NA|TRBD1|TRBV6-5
TGTGCCAGCAGGTCCCCGGGACAGACAAACTATGGCTACACCTTC
CASRSPGQTNYGYTF
>TRBJ2-7|NA|TRBD1|TRBV7-6
TGTGCCAGCAGCCGGGCCGACAGGGCCGAGCAGTACTTC
CASSRADRAEQYF
>TRBJ2-2|NA|NA|TRBV29-1
TGCAGCGTAGGGAGTTTATACCCCGGGGAGCTGTTTTTT
CSVGSLYPGELFF
>TRBJ2-7|once|NA|TRBV7-2
TGTGCCAGCAGCTTCCGCGTCGGTGGGCTCCCCTACGAGCAGTACTTC
CASSFRVGGLPYEQYF
>TRBJ1-1|NA|NA|TRBV18
TGTGCCAGCTCACCGGCTATTGGGAGGGATACTGAAGCTTTCTTT
CASSPAIGRDTEAFF
>TRBJ1-6|few|TRBD1|TRBV2
TGTGCCAGCAGTGAAAGGGGGCATGTGAATTCACCCCTCCACTTT
CASSERGHVNSPLHF
>TRBJ1-1|NA|NA|TRBV4-1
TGCGCCAGCAGCCAAGAGGGGGCCAGGGTAACTGAAGCTTTCTTT
CASSQEGARVTEAFF
>TRBJ1-1|few|NA|TRBV10-1
TGCGCCAGCACACAGGAAAACACTGAAGCTTTCTTT
CASTQENTEAFF
>TRBJ2-1|NA|TRBD2|TRBV5-1
TGCGCCAGCAGCGATACTAGCGGGAGTAGTGAGCAGTTCTTC
CASSDTSGSSEQFF
>TRBJ2-1|NA|TRBD2|TRBV9
TGTGCCAGCAGCCCCCGGACTAGCGGGAGTATCTATGAGCAGTTCTTC
CASSPRTSGSIYEQFF
>TRBJ2-3|NA|TRBD1|TRBV4-2
TGTGCCAGCAGCCCCCAGACAGGGCGCACAGATACGCAGTATTTT
CASSPQTGRTDTQYF
>TRBJ2-2|few|NA|TRBV5-1
TGCGCCAGCAGCTTAACAGGGTTGAACACCGGGGAGCTGTTTTTT
CASSLTGLNTGELFF